The source of this TCR beta chain is a study of cytotoxic CD8 clonotypes in ibrutinib-treated CLL. At the level of the study: With a range of 6 to 36, the median treatment time before response samples were taken was roughly twelve months.

TCR beta libraries used around 2 micrograms of genomic DNA from cryopreserved PBMCs. Findings of the study overall: Clonality went up at the time of ibrutinib response, stayed stable in sustained remission, and later dropped back toward its baseline level at progression.

CDR1 SGDLS and CDR2 YYNGEE come from the germline V gene. The CDR3 spans 17 residues. Trimming took 0 bases from V and 0 from J, leaving 10 bases between them. On this clone: Its target is not known.

Depth targeted 1 in 200,000 to 1 in 1 million T cells, averaging roughly 9.3x coverage per clonotype. Using immunoSEQ multiplex PCR, the repertoire was profiled, and TCRdb retains in-frame clones only, with some absent. The repertoire includes roughly 200,000 clones, around 72% of them detected once, and 13% sits in the top ten. The receptor was isolated from a human donor with chronic lymphocytic leukemia. The material sequenced was PBMCs, taken after 24 months of ibrutinib treatment. The chain uses TRBV9 and TRBJ2-6, with D possibly matching TRBD1 (5 bases). The CDR3 protein is CASSVEPRGSGANVLTF. In nucleotides, the CDR3 is TGTGCCAGCAGCGTAGAACCAAGGGGCTCTGGGGCCAACGTCCTGACTTTC.